These T cell receptor beta chains were read from a single sample in a study of radiotherapy plus CTLA-4 blockade in lung cancer. Using immunoSEQ multiplex PCR, the repertoire was profiled, and TCRdb retains in-frame clones only, with some absent. The table lists approximately 80,000 clones, roughly four fifths of them singletons, with around 0.72% in the top ten. This specimen consisted of peripheral blood, obtained from a patient treated with radiotherapy plus ipilimumab. These TCRs come from a human donor with non-small cell lung cancer who had stable disease on radiotherapy plus ipilimumab. CDR3s include the opening cysteine and the closing phenylalanine or tryptophan. The D gene is left open where the match is weak. Size is omitted from some rows. Given values are once, few, many or a class for expanded clones.

length: 13; J: TRBJ1-2; D: TRBD1; V: TRBV19; size: once; CDR3: CASTKDRGYGYTF; DNA: TGTGCCAGTACCAAAGACAGGGGCTATGGCTACACCTTC
length: 14; J: TRBJ2-5; D: -; V: TRBV19; size: -; CDR3: CASSMTAFQETQYF; DNA: TGTGCCAGTAGTATGACAGCATTTCAAGAGACCCAGTACTTC
length: 15; J: TRBJ2-3; D: TRBD1; V: TRBV9; size: few; CDR3: CASSARDSFTDTQYF; DNA: TGTGCCAGCAGCGCCCGGGACAGTTTCACAGATACGCAGTATTTT
length: 16; J: TRBJ2-5; D: TRBD2; V: TRBV27; size: once; CDR3: CASSPTTPGGQETQYF; DNA: TGTGCCAGCAGTCCGACAACCCCGGGGGGCCAAGAGACCCAGTACTTC
length: 15; J: TRBJ2-7; D: TRBD1; V: TRBV14; size: -; CDR3: CASSHLDRGPYEQYF; DNA: TGTGCCAGCAGCCATCTCGACAGGGGCCCCTACGAGCAGTACTTC
length: 14; J: TRBJ1-3; D: TRBD1; V: TRBV6-6; size: -; CDR3: CATSTQGSGNTIYF; DNA: TGTGCCACCAGCACACAGGGGTCTGGAAACACCATATATTTT
length: 18; J: TRBJ1-1; D: TRBD1; V: TRBV7-3; size: -; CDR3: CASSLTGTGGAMNTEAFF; DNA: TGTGCCAGCAGCTTAACCGGGACAGGGGGCGCGATGAACACTGAAGCTTTCTTT
length: 15; J: TRBJ1-2; D: TRBD1; V: TRBV27; size: -; CDR3: CASSTGTGTYYGYTF; DNA: TGTGCCAGCAGTACCGGGACAGGGACATACTATGGCTACACCTTC
length: 15; J: TRBJ2-3; D: -; V: TRBV4-1; size: -; CDR3: CASSQVLEARDTQYF; DNA: TGCGCCAGCAGCCAAGTTTTAGAGGCGAGAGATACGCAGTATTTT
length: 13; J: TRBJ1-2; D: -; V: TRBV28; size: -; CDR3: CATRLGGPHGYTF; DNA: TGTGCCACCAGACTGGGGGGCCCCCATGGCTACACCTTC
length: 13; J: TRBJ2-1; D: -; V: TRBV27; size: -; CDR3: CASSSGTYNEQFF; DNA: TGTGCCAGCAGTTCCGGGACTTACAATGAGCAGTTCTTC
length: 14; J: TRBJ2-1; D: TRBD1; V: TRBV28; size: -; CDR3: CASSTGQGYNEQFF; DNA: TGTGCCAGCAGTACCGGACAGGGCTACAATGAGCAGTTCTTC
length: 14; J: TRBJ1-1; D: -; V: TRBV5-1; size: -; CDR3: CASSLEAVNTEAFF; DNA: TGCGCCAGCAGCTTGGAAGCGGTGAACACTGAAGCTTTCTTT
length: 15; J: TRBJ1-1; D: TRBD1; V: TRBV6-5; size: -; CDR3: CASSWDRSLNTEAFF; DNA: TGTGCCAGCAGCTGGGACAGGTCGTTGAACACTGAAGCTTTCTTT
length: 19; J: TRBJ1-6; D: -; V: TRBV27; size: -; CDR3: CASSLRPPGKGTYNSPLHF; DNA: TGTGCCAGCAGTTTACGCCCACCAGGGAAAGGCACCTATAATTCACCCCTCCACTTT
length: 14; J: TRBJ2-7; D: TRBD2; V: TRBV5-1; size: -; CDR3: CASSLGEGTYEQYF; DNA: TGCGCCAGCAGCTTGGGGGAGGGCACCTACGAGCAGTACTTC
length: 16; J: TRBJ1-1; D: TRBD1; V: TRBV5-6; size: -; CDR3: CASSRSNRGPSTEAFF; DNA: TGTGCCAGCAGCCGTTCAAACAGGGGGCCGAGCACTGAAGCTTTCTTT
length: 14; J: TRBJ1-1; D: -; V: TRBV11-2; size: -; CDR3: CASSPERGNTEAFF; DNA: TGTGCCAGCAGCCCCGAGCGGGGGAACACTGAAGCTTTCTTT
length: 15; J: TRBJ2-2; D: TRBD1; V: TRBV27; size: once; CDR3: CASRLGQGAGGELFF; DNA: TGTGCCAGCAGACTAGGACAGGGGGCGGGCGGGGAGCTGTTTTTT
length: 14; J: TRBJ1-5; D: -; V: TRBV6-4; size: few; CDR3: CASSEWGSGQPQHF; DNA: TGTGCCAGCAGTGAGTGGGGGTCGGGTCAGCCCCAGCATTTT
length: 14; J: TRBJ2-7; D: TRBD1; V: TRBV9; size: -; CDR3: CASSVGQGRYEQYF; DNA: TGTGCCAGCAGCGTAGGACAGGGTCGCTACGAGCAGTACTTC
length: 16; J: TRBJ2-6; D: TRBD1; V: TRBV9; size: -; CDR3: CASSRRTGSGANVLTF; DNA: TGTGCCAGCAGCCGGAGGACAGGCTCTGGGGCCAACGTCCTGACTTTC
length: 15; J: TRBJ2-7; D: -; V: TRBV5-8; size: -; CDR3: CASSLGRGTTYEQYF; DNA: TGTGCCAGCAGCTTGGGTCGGGGGACCACCTACGAGCAGTACTTC
length: 15; J: TRBJ2-7; D: TRBD1; V: TRBV5-4; size: -; CDR3: CASSEPGQGSYEQYF; DNA: TGTGCCAGCAGCGAACCGGGACAGGGGTCCTACGAGCAGTACTTC
length: 13; J: TRBJ1-1; D: -; V: TRBV6-1; size: few; CDR3: CASIPGGSTEAFF; DNA: TGTGCCAGCATCCCGGGAGGGAGCACTGAAGCTTTCTTT
length: 14; J: TRBJ2-3; D: TRBD2; V: TRBV9; size: -; CDR3: CARSGGGRTDTQYF; DNA: TGTGCCCGCAGCGGGGGGGGCCGTACAGATACGCAGTATTTT
length: 14; J: TRBJ1-1; D: -; V: TRBV28; size: -; CDR3: CASSFPGGATEAFF; DNA: TGTGCCAGCAGTTTCCCGGGGGGGGCCACTGAAGCTTTCTTT
length: 10; J: TRBJ1-1; D: -; V: TRBV2; size: -; CDR3: CASSNTEAFF; DNA: TGTGCCAGCAGCAATACGGAAGCTTTCTTT
length: 15; J: TRBJ2-5; D: -; V: TRBV25-1; size: -; CDR3: CASSEGWDSKETQYF; DNA: TGTGCCAGCAGTGAAGGCTGGGACTCGAAAGAGACCCAGTACTTC
length: 14; J: TRBJ2-5; D: -; V: TRBV4-2; size: -; CDR3: CASSAQDGEETQYF; DNA: TGTGCCAGCAGCGCTCAGGACGGAGAAGAGACCCAGTACTTC
length: 14; J: TRBJ1-3; D: -; V: TRBV7-8; size: -; CDR3: CASSSAGAGNTIYF; DNA: TGTGCCAGCAGTTCGGCAGGGGCTGGAAACACCATATATTTT
length: 17; J: TRBJ1-6; D: -; V: TRBV5-1; size: few; CDR3: CASSLEVTRWGNSPLHF; DNA: TGCGCCAGCAGCTTGGAGGTCACCCGCTGGGGAAATTCACCCCTCCACTTT
length: 14; J: TRBJ1-5; D: -; V: TRBV15; size: -; CDR3: CATSRDVVATAQHF; DNA: TGTGCCACCAGCAGAGACGTCGTAGCTACGGCCCAGCATTTT
length: 14; J: TRBJ2-7; D: -; V: TRBV19; size: once; CDR3: CASSSPTGVGEQYF; DNA: TGTGCCAGTAGTAGCCCGACAGGTGTGGGCGAGCAGTACTTC
length: 13; J: TRBJ1-1; D: -; V: TRBV6-5; size: -; CDR3: CASRMGGGTEAFF; DNA: TGTGCCAGCAGGATGGGGGGTGGCACTGAAGCTTTCTTT
length: 13; J: TRBJ2-5; D: TRBD2; V: TRBV2; size: few; CDR3: CASRDSGGRAQYF; DNA: TGTGCCAGCAGGGATAGCGGGGGACGGGCCCAGTACTTC
length: 14; J: TRBJ2-7; D: -; V: TRBV9; size: once; CDR3: CASSVDVNSYEQYF; DNA: TGTGCCAGCAGCGTAGATGTGAACTCCTACGAGCAGTACTTC
length: 13; J: TRBJ1-1; D: -; V: TRBV19; size: -; CDR3: CASSIGPNTEAFF; DNA: TGTGCCAGTAGTATCGGTCCGAACACTGAAGCTTTCTTT
length: 16; J: TRBJ2-1; D: TRBD2; V: TRBV10-3; size: few; CDR3: CAISVGLVDSYNEQFF; DNA: TGTGCCATCAGTGTGGGACTAGTGGACTCCTACAATGAGCAGTTCTTC
length: 15; J: TRBJ2-5; D: TRBD2; V: TRBV7-6; size: -; CDR3: CASSLMLAGVETQYF; DNA: TGTGCCAGCAGCTTAATGCTAGCGGGAGTGGAGACCCAGTACTTC
length: 15; J: TRBJ2-6; D: TRBD1; V: TRBV2; size: -; CDR3: CASRDRGREANVLTF; DNA: TGTGCCAGCAGGGACAGGGGGCGCGAGGCCAACGTCCTGACTTTC
length: 14; J: TRBJ2-7; D: TRBD1; V: TRBV7-6; size: -; CDR3: CASSPGTDPYEQYF; DNA: TGTGCCAGCAGCCCAGGGACAGACCCCTACGAGCAGTACTTC
length: 10; J: TRBJ1-6; D: -; V: TRBV6-6; size: -; CDR3: CAEALSALHF; DNA: TGTGCCGAGGCTCTAAGCGCCCTCCACTTT
length: 16; J: TRBJ1-1; D: -; V: TRBV16; size: -; CDR3: CASSREGSGENTEAFF; DNA: TGTGCCAGCAGCCGAGAAGGGTCCGGGGAAAACACTGAAGCTTTCTTT
length: 14; J: TRBJ1-5; D: TRBD1; V: TRBV6-1; size: -; CDR3: CASLSTGDNQPQHF; DNA: TGTGCCAGCTTATCGACAGGGGACAATCAGCCCCAGCATTTT
length: 16; J: TRBJ1-3; D: -; V: TRBV21-1; size: -; CDR3: CASSKSEDSSGNTIYF; DNA: TGTGCCAGCAGCAAAAGCGAGGACTCCTCTGGAAACACCATATATTTT
length: 12; J: TRBJ1-1; D: TRBD1; V: TRBV11-2; size: -; CDR3: CASSPGGTEAFF; DNA: TGTGCCAGCAGCCCAGGGGGCACTGAAGCTTTCTTT
length: 13; J: TRBJ1-3; D: -; V: TRBV30; size: -; CDR3: CAWSLDFGNTIYF; DNA: TGTGCCTGGAGTTTGGATTTTGGAAACACCATATATTTT
length: 14; J: TRBJ2-2; D: -; V: TRBV5-1; size: -; CDR3: CASSLDGGPGELFF; DNA: TGCGCCAGCAGTTTGGACGGGGGCCCCGGGGAGCTGTTTTTT
length: 15; J: TRBJ2-5; D: -; V: TRBV19; size: -; CDR3: CASSLSPGVQETQYF; DNA: TGTGCCAGTAGTCTCTCACCAGGGGTGCAAGAGACCCAGTACTTC
length: 15; J: TRBJ1-5; D: -; V: TRBV9; size: -; CDR3: CASSVAPQDNQPQHF; DNA: TGTGCCAGCAGCGTAGCTCCACAGGACAATCAGCCCCAGCATTTT
length: 16; J: TRBJ2-2; D: -; V: TRBV29-1; size: -; CDR3: CSVSPLGRADTGELFF; DNA: TGCAGCGTCTCTCCGCTCGGCAGGGCCGACACCGGGGAGCTGTTTTTT
length: 14; J: TRBJ2-7; D: -; V: TRBV2; size: -; CDR3: CASSENLLSYEQYF; DNA: TGTGCCAGCAGTGAAAATCTGCTCTCCTACGAGCAGTACTTC
length: 16; J: TRBJ2-2; D: -; V: TRBV7-6; size: -; CDR3: CASSYGDGTNTGELFF; DNA: TGTGCCAGCAGCTACGGGGACGGGACGAACACCGGGGAGCTGTTTTTT
length: 15; J: TRBJ2-2; D: TRBD2; V: TRBV18; size: -; CDR3: CASSPGLADTGELFF; DNA: TGTGCCAGCTCACCGGGACTAGCGGACACCGGGGAGCTGTTTTTT